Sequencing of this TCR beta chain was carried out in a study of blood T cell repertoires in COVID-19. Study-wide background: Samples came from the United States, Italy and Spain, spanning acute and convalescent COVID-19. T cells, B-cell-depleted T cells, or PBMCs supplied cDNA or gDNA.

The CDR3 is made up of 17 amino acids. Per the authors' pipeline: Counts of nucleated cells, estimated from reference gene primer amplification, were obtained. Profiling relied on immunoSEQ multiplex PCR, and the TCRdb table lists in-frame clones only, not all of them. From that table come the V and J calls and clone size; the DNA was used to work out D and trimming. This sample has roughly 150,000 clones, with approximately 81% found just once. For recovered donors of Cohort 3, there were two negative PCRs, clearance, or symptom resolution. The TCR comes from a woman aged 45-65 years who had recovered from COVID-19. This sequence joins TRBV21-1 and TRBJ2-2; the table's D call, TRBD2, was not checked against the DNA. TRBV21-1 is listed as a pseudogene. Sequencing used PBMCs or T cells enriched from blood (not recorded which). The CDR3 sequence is CASSKDGTSGNTGELFF. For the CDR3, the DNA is TGTGCCAGCAGCAAAGACGGGACTAGCGGGAACACCGGGGAGCTGTTTTTT.